This is a list of T cell receptor beta chains from one sample in a study of shared clonotypes between healthy human individuals. The data were produced by immunoSEQ multiplex PCR, yet TCRdb's version contains in-frame clones alone and is incomplete. The repertoire holds approximately 700,000 clones, with about three quarters as singletons. Input material: memory CD4+ T cells sorted from blood. These receptor sequences come from a woman between 25 and 40 years old in good health. CDR3s include the opening cysteine and the closing phenylalanine or tryptophan. D genes are given only for firm matches. Size values are once, few and many counts, or a class for expanded clones, and some rows have none.

abundance	d_gene	j_gene	v_gene	CDR3nt	CDR3aa
once	NA	TRBJ2-1	TRBV12-1	TGTGCCAGCAGCCCTGGGGCTAGCGGGAGGGTCAATGAGCAGTTCTTC	CASSPGASGRVNEQFF
NA	NA	TRBJ1-5	TRBV19	TGTGCCAGTAGTAAAGGGTGGAGCCAGCCCCAGCATTTT	CASSKGWSQPQHF
NA	NA	TRBJ2-3	TRBV6-5	TGTGCCAGCAGTCGGCTAAGTCGCACAGATACGCAGTATTTT	CASSRLSRTDTQYF
many	TRBD1	TRBJ2-7	TRBV2	TGTGCCAGCACCGCCGAGACAGGGGTTTACGAGCAGTACTTC	CASTAETGVYEQYF
NA	TRBD2	TRBJ2-2	TRBV7-2	TGTGCCAGCAGCTTAGAGGCACTAGCGGGCACCGGGGAGCTGTTTTTT	CASSLEALAGTGELFF
NA	NA	TRBJ1-2	TRBV28	TGTGCCAGCAGTCCTTCAGGGTATAACTATGGCTACACCTTC	CASSPSGYNYGYTF
once	TRBD2	TRBJ2-7	TRBV5-3	TGTGCCAGAAGCTTGGGACTAGCGGGAGGATACGAGCAGTACTTC	CARSLGLAGGYEQYF
NA	NA	TRBJ2-3	TRBV5-1	TGCGCCAGCAGCTTGGAGGGCAGGGGAGACACAGATACGCAGTATTTT	CASSLEGRGDTDTQYF
NA	TRBD2	TRBJ2-7	TRBV7-6	TGTGCCAGCAGCCGAGGACTAGCGGACTACGAGCAGTACTTC	CASSRGLADYEQYF
NA	NA	TRBJ2-7	TRBV10-3	TGTGCCATCAGAAGCATCACGAGGGCCTACGAGCAGTACTTC	CAIRSITRAYEQYF
NA	NA	TRBJ1-2	TRBV27	TGTGCCAGCAGTCCGAAATCTTACGGCCTTAACTATGGCTACACCTTC	CASSPKSYGLNYGYTF
few	NA	TRBJ2-6	TRBV7-2	TGTGCCAGCAGCCGGTTGGCAGGGTCGGGGGCCAACGTCCTGACTTTC	CASSRLAGSGANVLTF
NA	NA	TRBJ1-1	TRBV7-9	TGTGCCAGCAGCTCGACCCAGGGGAACACTGAAGCTTTCTTT	CASSSTQGNTEAFF
NA	NA	TRBJ2-7	TRBV5-8	TGTGCCAGCAGCTTGGGGGACGGCTTATACGAGCAGTACTTC	CASSLGDGLYEQYF
NA	TRBD2	TRBJ2-2	TRBV9	TGTGCCAGCCAGGCGGGGGGGAACACCGGGGAGCTGTTTTTT	CASQAGGNTGELFF
NA	NA	TRBJ2-1	TRBV6-4	TGTGCCAGCAGTGACCTGGGGGGAGACAATGAGCAGTTCTTC	CASSDLGGDNEQFF
few	NA	TRBJ2-7	TRBV5-1	TGCGCCAGCAGTGGGGCGGGACAAACCTACGAGCAGTACTTC	CASSGAGQTYEQYF
NA	NA	TRBJ2-7	TRBV19	TGTGCCAGTAGTAACTATGGAGAGCAGTACTTC	CASSNYGEQYF
NA	TRBD1	TRBJ1-1	TRBV15	TGTGCCACCAGCGCCAGGGGGGCGAGCACTGAAGCTTTCTTT	CATSARGASTEAFF
NA	NA	TRBJ1-1	TRBV28	TGTGCCAGCAGTTTGAGGGACGTAGAAACTGAAGCTTTCTTT	CASSLRDVETEAFF
NA	TRBD2	TRBJ2-1	TRBV11-1	TGTGCCAGCAGTCCAACTAGCGGAACCTACAATGAGCAGTTCTTC	CASSPTSGTYNEQFF
many	NA	TRBJ2-3	TRBV6-4	TGTGCCAGCAGTGACGGCCGGGGAGGCACAGATACGCAGTATTTT	CASSDGRGGTDTQYF
NA	NA	TRBJ1-2	TRBV5-8	TGTGCCAGCAGCTTGGCCGGGTATGGCTACACCTTC	CASSLAGYGYTF
once	NA	TRBJ2-1	TRBV5-6	TGTGCCAGCACCCCCGGGACCTACTCCTACAATGAGCAGTTCTTC	CASTPGTYSYNEQFF
NA	NA	TRBJ1-3	TRBV6-1	TGTGCCAGCAGTCTAAATTTTGGAAACACCATATATTTT	CASSLNFGNTIYF
NA	TRBD1	TRBJ1-2	TRBV15	TGTGCCACCAGCAGAGACGGGACAGTCGGCTACACCTTC	CATSRDGTVGYTF
NA	TRBD2	TRBJ2-2	TRBV19	TGTGCCAGTAGTATAGCAGCGGGAGTGAACACCGGGGAGCTGTTTTTT	CASSIAAGVNTGELFF
NA	TRBD2	TRBJ2-2	TRBV10-3	TGTGCCATCAGTGGCGGACTAGCGGGCACCGGGGAGCTGTTTTTT	CAISGGLAGTGELFF
NA	NA	TRBJ2-5	TRBV9	TGTGCCAGCAGCGTAGAAGCCTACCAAGAGACCCAGTACTTC	CASSVEAYQETQYF